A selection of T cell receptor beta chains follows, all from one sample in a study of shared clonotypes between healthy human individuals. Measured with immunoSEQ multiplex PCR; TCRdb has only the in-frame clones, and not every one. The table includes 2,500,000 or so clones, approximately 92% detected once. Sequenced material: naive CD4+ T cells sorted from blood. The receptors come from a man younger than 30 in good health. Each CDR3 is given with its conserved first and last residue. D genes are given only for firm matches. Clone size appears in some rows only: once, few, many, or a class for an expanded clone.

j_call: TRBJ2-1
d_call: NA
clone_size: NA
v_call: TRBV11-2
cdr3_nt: TGTGCCAGCAGCTTAGGCCTTCAGGAGCAGTTCTTC
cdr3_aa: CASSLGLQEQFF

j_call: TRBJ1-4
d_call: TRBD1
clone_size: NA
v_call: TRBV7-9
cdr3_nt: TGTGCCAGCAGCCCGGAAGACAGGGGAAGAGAAAAACTGTTTTTT
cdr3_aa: CASSPEDRGREKLFF

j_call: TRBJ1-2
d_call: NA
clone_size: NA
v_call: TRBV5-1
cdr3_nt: TGCGCCAGCAGCTTGGGGGGGAGTGATGGCTACACCTTC
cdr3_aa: CASSLGGSDGYTF

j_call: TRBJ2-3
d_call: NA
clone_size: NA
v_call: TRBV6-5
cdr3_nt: TGTGCCAGCAGTTACTTAGGGACAGATACGCAGTATTTT
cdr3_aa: CASSYLGTDTQYF

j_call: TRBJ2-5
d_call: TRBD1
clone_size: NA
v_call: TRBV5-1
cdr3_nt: TGCGCCAGCAGCGCTACAGGGGTAGGAGAGACCCAGTACTTC
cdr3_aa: CASSATGVGETQYF

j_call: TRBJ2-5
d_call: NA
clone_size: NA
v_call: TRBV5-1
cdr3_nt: TGCGCCAGCAGCTTGGCGGGTCTAGCGTCAGAGACCCAGTACTTC
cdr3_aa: CASSLAGLASETQYF

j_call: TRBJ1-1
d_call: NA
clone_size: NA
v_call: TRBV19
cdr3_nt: TGTGCCAGTAGTATTTCAGAACAGTACACTGAAGCTTTCTTT
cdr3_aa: CASSISEQYTEAFF

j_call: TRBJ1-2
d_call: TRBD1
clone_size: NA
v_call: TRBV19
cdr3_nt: TGTGCCAGTACTAAACCGGGACAGGCTTACACATATGGCTACACCTTC
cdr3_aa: CASTKPGQAYTYGYTF

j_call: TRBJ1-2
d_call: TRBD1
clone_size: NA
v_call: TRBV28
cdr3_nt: TGTGCCAGCAGTTTACTGGACAGGGTTAACTATGGCTACACCTTC
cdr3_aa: CASSLLDRVNYGYTF

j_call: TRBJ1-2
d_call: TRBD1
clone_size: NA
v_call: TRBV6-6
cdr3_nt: TGTGCCAGCATAAGGGACAGGGATAACTATGGCTACACCTTC
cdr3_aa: CASIRDRDNYGYTF

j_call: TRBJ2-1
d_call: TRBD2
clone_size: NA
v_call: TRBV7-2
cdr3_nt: TGTGCCAGCAGCTTCAGCGGGGGTTACAATGAGCAGTTCTTC
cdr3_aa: CASSFSGGYNEQFF

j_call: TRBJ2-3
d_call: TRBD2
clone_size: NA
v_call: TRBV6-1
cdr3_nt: TGTGCCAGCAGTGAAGCGAGGAGCGGGGGGGCTGCGAACATGCATACGCAGTATTTT
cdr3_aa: CASSEARSGGAANMHTQYF

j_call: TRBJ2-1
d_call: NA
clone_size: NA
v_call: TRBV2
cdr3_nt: TGTGCCAGCAGTGACCCAGGGTACAATGAGCAGTTCTTC
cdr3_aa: CASSDPGYNEQFF

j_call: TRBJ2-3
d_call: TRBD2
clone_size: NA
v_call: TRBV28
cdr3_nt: TGTGCCCTGGGTGGGAGGGAGACAGATACGCAGTATTTT
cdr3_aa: CALGGRETDTQYF

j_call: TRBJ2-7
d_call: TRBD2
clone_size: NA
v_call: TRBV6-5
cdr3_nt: TGTGCCAGCAGTTGGACTAGCGGAAAACTATACGAGCAGTACTTC
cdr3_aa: CASSWTSGKLYEQYF

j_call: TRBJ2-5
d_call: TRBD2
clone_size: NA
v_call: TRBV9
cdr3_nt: TGTGCCAGCAGCCAAGGGACTAGCGGGAAGGAGACCCAGTACTTC
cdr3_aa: CASSQGTSGKETQYF

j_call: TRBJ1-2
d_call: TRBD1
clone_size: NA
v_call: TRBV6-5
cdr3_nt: TGTGCCAGCAGACCAGGGGGGTTTAACTATGGCTACACCTTC
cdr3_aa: CASRPGGFNYGYTF

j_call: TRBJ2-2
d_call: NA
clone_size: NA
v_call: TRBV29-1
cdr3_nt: TGCAGCGTGAAGGCAGATCCCCCCGGGGAGCTGTTTTTT
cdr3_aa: CSVKADPPGELFF

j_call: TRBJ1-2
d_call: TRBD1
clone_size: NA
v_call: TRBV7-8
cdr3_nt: TGTGCCAGCAGCCCGGACAGGGACTATGGCTACACCTTC
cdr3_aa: CASSPDRDYGYTF

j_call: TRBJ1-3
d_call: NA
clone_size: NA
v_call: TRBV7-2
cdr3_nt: TGTGCCAGCAGACAGACCTCTGGAAACACCATATATTTT
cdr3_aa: CASRQTSGNTIYF

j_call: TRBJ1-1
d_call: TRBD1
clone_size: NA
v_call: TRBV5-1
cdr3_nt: TGCGCCAGCAGCCTCCGGGACAGGGGGAACACTGAAGCTTTCTTT
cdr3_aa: CASSLRDRGNTEAFF

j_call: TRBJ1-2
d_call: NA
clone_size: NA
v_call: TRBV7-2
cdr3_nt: TGTGCCAGCAGCTTAGGATACGAGGGGTCGGATGGCTACACCTTC
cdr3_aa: CASSLGYEGSDGYTF

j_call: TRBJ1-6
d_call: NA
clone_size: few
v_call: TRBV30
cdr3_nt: TGTGCCTGGAATCTAGAGGGTTCCTCACCCCTCCACTTT
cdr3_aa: CAWNLEGSSPLHF

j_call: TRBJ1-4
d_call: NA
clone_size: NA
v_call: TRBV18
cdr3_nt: TGTGCCAGCTCACCTTCCAGGGATGAAAAACTGTTTTTT
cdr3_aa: CASSPSRDEKLFF

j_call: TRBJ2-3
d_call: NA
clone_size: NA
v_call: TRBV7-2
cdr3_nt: TGTGCCAGCAGCCTGACAGATACGCAGTATTTT
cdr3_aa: CASSLTDTQYF

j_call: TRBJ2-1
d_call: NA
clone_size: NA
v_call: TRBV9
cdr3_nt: TGTGCCAGCAGCCCCACGACGGGTGTTTACAATGAGCAGTTCTTC
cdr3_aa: CASSPTTGVYNEQFF

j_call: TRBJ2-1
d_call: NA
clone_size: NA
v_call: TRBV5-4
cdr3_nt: TGTGCCAGCAGCTCTCGGGACACCCTTCCGTTCTTC
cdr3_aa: CASSSRDTLPFF

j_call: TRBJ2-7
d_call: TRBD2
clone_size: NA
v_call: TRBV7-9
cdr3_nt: TGTGCCAGCAACCCGGGAGGATCGAGTGACGAGCAGTACTTC
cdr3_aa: CASNPGGSSDEQYF

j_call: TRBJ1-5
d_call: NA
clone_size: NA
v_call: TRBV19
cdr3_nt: TGTGCCAGACCTACAGGGCAGGGTGATCAGCCCCTAATTTTTTTT
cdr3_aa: CARPTGQGDQPLIFF

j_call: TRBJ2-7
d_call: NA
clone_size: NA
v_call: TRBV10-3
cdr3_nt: TGTGCCATCCAACAAGAGAGACAGTCCTACGAGCAGTACTTC
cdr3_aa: CAIQQERQSYEQYF

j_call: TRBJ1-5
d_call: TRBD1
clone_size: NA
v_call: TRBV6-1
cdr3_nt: TGTGCCAGCAGGGGACAGGGTGGGAATCAGCCCCAGCATTTT
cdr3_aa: CASRGQGGNQPQHF

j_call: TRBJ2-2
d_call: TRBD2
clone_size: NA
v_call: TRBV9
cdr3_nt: TGTGCCAGCAGCGTAGAAGGGACTAGCAGGACCGGGGAGCTGTTTTTT
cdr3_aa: CASSVEGTSRTGELFF

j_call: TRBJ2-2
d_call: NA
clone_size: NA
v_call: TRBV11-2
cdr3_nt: TGTGCCAGCAGCTTAGTGGACACCGGGGAGCTGTTTTTT
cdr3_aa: CASSLVDTGELFF

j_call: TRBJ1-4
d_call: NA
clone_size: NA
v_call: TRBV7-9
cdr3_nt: TGTGCCAGCAGCCGACAGCCAACTAATGAAAAACTGTTTTTT
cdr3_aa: CASSRQPTNEKLFF

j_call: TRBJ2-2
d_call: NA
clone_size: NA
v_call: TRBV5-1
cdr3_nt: TGCGCCAGCAGCACGGGATCGAACACCGGGGAGCTGTTTTTT
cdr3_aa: CASSTGSNTGELFF

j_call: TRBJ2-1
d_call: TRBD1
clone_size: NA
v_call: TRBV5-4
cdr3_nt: TGTGCCAGCAGCTTGGAACAGGGGCCAACCCGTGGGCAGTTCTTC
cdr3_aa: CASSLEQGPTRGQFF